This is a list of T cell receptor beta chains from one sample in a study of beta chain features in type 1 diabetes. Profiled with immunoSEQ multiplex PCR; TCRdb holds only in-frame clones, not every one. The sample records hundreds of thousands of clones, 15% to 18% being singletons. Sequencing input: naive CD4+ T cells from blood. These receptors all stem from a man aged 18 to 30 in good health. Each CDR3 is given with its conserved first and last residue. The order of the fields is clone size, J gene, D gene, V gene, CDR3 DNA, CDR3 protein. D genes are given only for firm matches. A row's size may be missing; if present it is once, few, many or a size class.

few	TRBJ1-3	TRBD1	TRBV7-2	TGTGCCAGCAGCAACGGACAGGCCGCCAACACCATATATTTT	CASSNGQAANTIYF
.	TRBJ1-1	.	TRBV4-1	TGCGCCAGTAGCCGGAACACTGAAGCTTTCTTT	CASSRNTEAFF
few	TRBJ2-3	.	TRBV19	TGTGCCAGTAGCCTACCCGGGTCAGATACGCAGTATTTT	CASSLPGSDTQYF
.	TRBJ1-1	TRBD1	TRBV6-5	TGTGCCAGCAGCGACAGGGGGTTCGCTGAAGCTTTCTTT	CASSDRGFAEAFF
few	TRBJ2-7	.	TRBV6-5	TGTGCCAGCAGTTACGACGGGGCCCTATTCTCCTACGAGCAGTACTTC	CASSYDGALFSYEQYF
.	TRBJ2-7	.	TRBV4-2	TGTGCCAGCAGCCCTAACGCCCGGCAACTACAGTACTTC	CASSPNARQLQYF
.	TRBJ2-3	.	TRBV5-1	TGCGCCAGCAGACCGGACAGCACAGATACGCAGTATTTT	CASRPDSTDTQYF
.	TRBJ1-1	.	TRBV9	TGTGCCAGCAGCGTCACCTGGGGTAACACTGAAGCTTTCTTT	CASSVTWGNTEAFF
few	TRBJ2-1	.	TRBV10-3	TGTGCCATCATCCCCGGGAGCTCCTACAATGAGCAGTTCTTC	CAIIPGSSYNEQFF
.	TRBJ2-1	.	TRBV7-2	TGTGCCAGCAGCTTAGCGCAGGGAAATGAGCAGTTCTTC	CASSLAQGNEQFF
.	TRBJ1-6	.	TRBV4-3	TGCGCCAGCAGCCAAGTGGGGGCGGCCAGAAAACTTTATTCACCCCTCCACTTT	CASSQVGAARKLYSPLHF
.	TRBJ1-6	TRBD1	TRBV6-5	TGTGCCACCTCTCTCGACAGGGGACGTAATTCACCCCTCCACTTT	CATSLDRGRNSPLHF
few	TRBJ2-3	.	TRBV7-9	TGTGCCAGCAGCCCGGGGCGAACAGATACGCAGTATTTT	CASSPGRTDTQYF
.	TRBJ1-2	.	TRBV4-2	TGTGCCAGCAGCCAAGATAGCGGCCATGGCTACACCTTC	CASSQDSGHGYTF
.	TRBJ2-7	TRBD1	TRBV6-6	TGTGCCAGCAGACTGGGACAGGGAAGCTCTTACGAGCAGTACTTC	CASRLGQGSSYEQYF
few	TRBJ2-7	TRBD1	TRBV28	TGTGCCAGCAGTTCGGCCGGGACAGGGTCCTACGAGCAGTACTTC	CASSSAGTGSYEQYF
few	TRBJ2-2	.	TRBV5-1	TGCGCCAGCAGCTTGGGCCAGAACACCGGGGAGCTGTTTTTT	CASSLGQNTGELFF
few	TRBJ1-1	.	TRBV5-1	TGCGCCAGCAGCTTGGCCGTGCAGAGGGGCACTGAAGCTTTCTTT	CASSLAVQRGTEAFF
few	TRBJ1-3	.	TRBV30	TGTGCCTGGAGTACTACGGCACTATCTGGAAACACCATATATTTT	CAWSTTALSGNTIYF
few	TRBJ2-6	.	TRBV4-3	TGCGCCAGCAGCCAAGCCAAGGCAGGGTTCCCTGGGGCCAACGTCCTGACTTTC	CASSQAKAGFPGANVLTF
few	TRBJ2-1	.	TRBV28	TGTGCCAGCAGTTCGTACCGCCTCAATGAGCAGTTCTTC	CASSSYRLNEQFF
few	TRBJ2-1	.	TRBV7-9	TGTGCCAGCAGCTTGGAGAGGAGCTCCTACAATGAGCAGTTCTTC	CASSLERSSYNEQFF
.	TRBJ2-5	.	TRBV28	TGTGCCAGCAGTTTATGGGGCAGACAAGAGACCCAGTACTTC	CASSLWGRQETQYF
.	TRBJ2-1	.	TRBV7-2	TGTGCCAGCAGCACCTCCGGGACGTACAATGAGCAGTTCTTC	CASSTSGTYNEQFF
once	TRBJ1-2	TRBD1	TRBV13	TGTGCCAGCAGCCGATTGACAGGGACTAACTATGGCTACACCTTC	CASSRLTGTNYGYTF
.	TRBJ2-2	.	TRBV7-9	TGTGCCAGCAGCTTAAGTACGTGGAGGGTCGGGCGTGGCACCGGGGAGCTGTTTTTT	CASSLSTWRVGRGTGELFF
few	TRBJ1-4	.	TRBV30	TGTGCCTGGAGTGTACATTCGGGGGGTTCGGAAAAACTGTTTTTT	CAWSVHSGGSEKLFF
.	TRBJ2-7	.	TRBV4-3	TGCGCCAGCAGCCAAGATCATCGGGGGCTCGTCTACGAGCAGTACTTC	CASSQDHRGLVYEQYF
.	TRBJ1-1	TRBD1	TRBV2	TGTGCCAGCAGTGAGCAGGGGGGCCTCAACACTGAAGCTTTCTTT	CASSEQGGLNTEAFF
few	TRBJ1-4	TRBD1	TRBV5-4	TGTGCCAGCAGCTTGGCCCGACAGGGTAATGAAAAACTGTTTTTT	CASSLARQGNEKLFF
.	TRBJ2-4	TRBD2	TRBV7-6	TGTGCCAGCAGCGGAGCGGGGTTGGGCAAAAACATTCAGTACTTC	CASSGAGLGKNIQYF
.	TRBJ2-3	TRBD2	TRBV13	TGTGCCAGCAGCTTAGATCGGACGGGGGGTCCCCCCACAGATACGCAGTATTTT	CASSLDRTGGPPTDTQYF
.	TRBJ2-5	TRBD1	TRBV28	TGTGCCGGCGGGACAGGGGGGGTCCAAGAGACCCAGTACTTC	CAGGTGGVQETQYF
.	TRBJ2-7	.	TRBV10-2	TGCGCCAGCAGTGAGTGGAGACTTCGAGTCCGACAGGTGTACTCCTACGAGCAGTACTTC	CASSEWRLRVRQVYSYEQYF
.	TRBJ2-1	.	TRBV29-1	TGCAGCGTTGACCAGAAGGCGACGGGCTTCTCCTACAATGAGCAGTTCTTC	CSVDQKATGFSYNEQFF
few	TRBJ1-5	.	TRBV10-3	TGTGCCATCAGTCCCGGTAGGGGCAATCAGCCCCAGCATTTT	CAISPGRGNQPQHF
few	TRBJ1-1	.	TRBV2	TGTGCCAGTATCGGGATCATCGGGGAAGCTTTCTTT	CASIGIIGEAFF
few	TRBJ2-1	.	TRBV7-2	TGTGCCAGCACCTACTACCACCCCTACAATGAGCAGTTCTTC	CASTYYHPYNEQFF
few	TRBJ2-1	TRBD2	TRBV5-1	TGCGCCAGCAGCTTCACCGGGACTAGCGGCTCCCTCTCCTACAATGAGCAGTTCTTC	CASSFTGTSGSLSYNEQFF
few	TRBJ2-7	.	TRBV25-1	TGTGCCAGCAGTGAGAGACAGGCCTACGAGCAGTACTTC	CASSERQAYEQYF
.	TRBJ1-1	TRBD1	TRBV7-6	TGTGCCAGCAGCCCCCGGACAGGGGGCTCGACTGAAGCTTTCTTT	CASSPRTGGSTEAFF
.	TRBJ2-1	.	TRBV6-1	TGTGCCAGCAGTACCAGGGGAAATGAGCAGTTCTTC	CASSTRGNEQFF
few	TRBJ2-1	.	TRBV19	TGTGCCAGTAGTACGACAGTGAATGAGCAGTTCTTC	CASSTTVNEQFF
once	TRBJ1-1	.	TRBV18	TGTGCCAGCTCACCATCGCGGGGGAACACTGAAGCTTTCTTT	CASSPSRGNTEAFF
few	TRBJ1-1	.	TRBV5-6	TGTGCCAGCAGCTTTTTACGCACTGAAGCTTTCTTT	CASSFLRTEAFF
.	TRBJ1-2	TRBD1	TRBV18	TGTGCCAGCTCACCGACAGGGGCTGAGTATGGCTACACCTTC	CASSPTGAEYGYTF
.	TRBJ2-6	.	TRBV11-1	TGTGCCAGCAGCTTAGCGGCGTCCGACCACGTCCTGACTTTC	CASSLAASDHVLTF
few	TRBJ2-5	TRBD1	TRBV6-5	TGTGCCAGCAATTCCCGGGACAGGGCGGAGACCCAGTACTTC	CASNSRDRAETQYF
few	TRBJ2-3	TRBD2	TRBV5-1	TGCGCCAGCAGCCTAGGACTAGCAGCCACAGATACGCAGTATTTT	CASSLGLAATDTQYF
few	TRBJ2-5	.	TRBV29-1	TGCAGCGTTTCTGACGGGGAGACCCAGTACTTC	CSVSDGETQYF
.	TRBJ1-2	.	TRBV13	TGTGCCAGCGTGAGGGATTCCCTCTATGGCTACACCTTC	CASVRDSLYGYTF
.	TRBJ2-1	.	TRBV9	TGTGCCAGCAGCGTAGCTGGGGACTCCTACAATGAGCAGTTCTTC	CASSVAGDSYNEQFF
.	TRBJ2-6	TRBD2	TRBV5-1	TGCGCCAGCAGCTTGACTAGCGGGAGAGCTGGGGCCAACGTCCTGACTTTC	CASSLTSGRAGANVLTF
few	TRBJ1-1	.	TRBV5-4	TGTGCCAGCAGCCTCCGAATTGGGACTGAAGCTTTCTTT	CASSLRIGTEAFF
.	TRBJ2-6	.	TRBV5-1	TGCGCCAGCAGCAGAGATTCTGGGGCCAACGTCCTGACTTTC	CASSRDSGANVLTF
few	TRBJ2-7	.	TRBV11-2	TGTGCCAGCAGCTTAAAGTACGAGCAGTACTTC	CASSLKYEQYF
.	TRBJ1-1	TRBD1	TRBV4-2	TGTGCCAGCAGCCAACTCGGGACAGGGGGTGACAACACTGAAGCTTTCTTT	CASSQLGTGGDNTEAFF
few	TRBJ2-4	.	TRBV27	TGTGCCAGCATGGGGGGGGCCCGAAACATTCAGTACTTC	CASMGGARNIQYF
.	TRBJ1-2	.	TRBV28	TGTGCCAGCAGTTTATTGACTAACTATGGCTACACCTTC	CASSLLTNYGYTF
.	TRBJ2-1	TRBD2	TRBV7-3	TGTGCCAGCAGCCCGATAGCGGGAGGGCCAAATGAGCAGTTCTTC	CASSPIAGGPNEQFF